Listed below are T cell receptor beta chains from one sample, sequenced in a study of shared T cell receptors in the human thymus. Sequenced by immunoSEQ multiplex PCR; TCRdb stores in-frame clones only, minus some. The sample yields 640,000 or so clones, roughly 86% seen once. These data were also reused for a study on human thymus T cells.

Sequencing was performed on thymocytes. The receptors originated from a boy younger than two with a congenital heart defect. The CDR3 runs from the conserved cysteine through the conserved F or W. The D gene is left open where the match is weak. Clone size appears in some rows only: once, few, many, or a class for an expanded clone.

size	D	V	J	CDR3	DNA
-	-	TRBV5-4	TRBJ1-4	CASTSHGGGDATNEKLFF	TGTGCCAGCACTTCCCATGGGGGAGGGGATGCAACTAATGAAAAACTGTTTTTT
few	TRBD1	TRBV4-3	TRBJ1-5	CASSQTTGDSNQPQHF	TGCGCCAGCAGCCAAACCACAGGGGATAGCAATCAGCCCCAGCATTTT
-	-	TRBV15	TRBJ1-5	CATSTTEAQPQHF	TGTGCCACCAGCACGACAGAGGCCCAGCCCCAGCATTTT
-	-	TRBV7-2	TRBJ2-7	CASSLIRGIGQYF	TGTGCCAGCAGCTTAATCCGGGGAATAGGGCAGTACTTC
-	-	TRBV11-3	TRBJ2-7	CASSQTRTDEQYF	TGTGCCAGCAGCCAAACCCGGACAGACGAGCAGTACTTC
few	TRBD2	TRBV5-1	TRBJ2-7	CASSCGLADYEQYF	TGCGCCAGCAGCTGCGGACTAGCGGACTACGAGCAGTACTTC
-	-	TRBV4-1	TRBJ2-7	CASSQVFRWASYEQYF	TGCGCCAGCAGCCAAGTCTTTAGGTGGGCCTCCTACGAGCAGTACTTC
-	TRBD1	TRBV9	TRBJ2-4	CASSVSGGDRANIQYF	TGTGCCAGCAGCGTATCTGGAGGGGACAGGGCCAACATTCAGTACTTC
-	TRBD1	TRBV5-1	TRBJ1-2	CASRDRKNGYTF	TGCGCCAGCAGGGACAGGAAAAATGGCTACACCTTC
-	TRBD1	TRBV7-8	TRBJ1-4	CASSSVGTGAYSTNEKLFF	TGTGCCAGCAGCTCCGTAGGGACAGGTGCTTACTCAACTAATGAAAAACTGTTTTTT
-	-	TRBV9	TRBJ2-2	CASRKNINTNTGELFF	TGTGCCAGCCGAAAAAATATAAACACGAACACCGGGGAGCTGTTTTTT
-	TRBD1	TRBV27	TRBJ1-1	CASSPGTGMNTEAFF	TGTGCCAGCAGTCCCGGGACAGGGATGAACACTGAAGCTTTCTTT
-	TRBD2	TRBV6-1	TRBJ2-2	CAGSGRDNTGELFF	TGTGCCGGTAGCGGGAGAGATAACACCGGGGAGCTGTTTTTT
-	-	TRBV4-3	TRBJ1-5	CASSQEVRGSNQPQHF	TGCGCCAGCAGCCAAGAAGTTCGGGGTAGCAATCAGCCCCAGCATTTT
-	TRBD2	TRBV6-1	TRBJ2-1	CASSDGTSGAHYNEQFF	TGTGCCAGCAGTGACGGGACTAGCGGGGCCCACTACAATGAGCAGTTCTTC
-	TRBD2	TRBV28	TRBJ2-1	CASSLYLAGGSLSSYNEQFF	TGTGCCAGCAGTTTATATCTAGCGGGAGGTTCTTTGAGCTCCTACAATGAGCAGTTCTTC
-	TRBD2	TRBV7-2	TRBJ2-2	CASSLERGGPTGELFF	TGTGCCAGCAGCTTAGAGCGGGGGGGCCCGACCGGGGAGCTGTTTTTT
once	TRBD1	TRBV28	TRBJ2-3	CASRHIQGADTQYF	TGTGCCAGCAGACATATACAGGGGGCCGATACGCAGTATTTT
-	-	TRBV7-6	TRBJ2-2	CASSLVRVSTGELFF	TGTGCCAGCAGCTTAGTAAGAGTTAGCACCGGGGAGCTGTTTTTT
-	-	TRBV11-2	TRBJ2-3	CASSLEMEDTQYF	TGTGCCAGCAGCTTAGAAATGGAGGATACGCAGTATTTT
-	-	TRBV4-3	TRBJ2-3	CASSQECSGVGDTQYF	TGCGCCAGCAGCCAAGAATGTTCGGGAGTGGGAGATACGCAGTATTTT
-	-	TRBV7-2	TRBJ2-1	CASSLARFGGHSYNEQFF	TGTGCCAGCAGCTTAGCGAGATTCGGGGGGCACTCCTACAATGAGCAGTTCTTC
-	-	TRBV30	TRBJ1-2	CAWSVGQAGHGYTF	TGTGCCTGGAGTGTTGGTCAGGCGGGCCATGGCTACACCTTC
-	-	TRBV28	TRBJ1-1	CASSSNRDMNTEAFF	TGTGCCAGCAGTTCTAACAGGGACATGAACACTGAAGCTTTCTTT
-	-	TRBV27	TRBJ1-1	CASTSSVDTEAFF	TGTGCCAGCACCTCCAGTGTGGACACTGAAGCTTTCTTT
-	-	TRBV10-3	TRBJ2-7	CAISDQAPKAYEQYF	TGTGCCATCAGTGATCAGGCACCTAAAGCCTACGAGCAGTACTTC
-	-	TRBV4-3	TRBJ2-3	CASSPLRTARPTDTQYF	TGCGCCAGCAGCCCATTAAGGACAGCCAGACCCACAGATACGCAGTATTTT
-	-	TRBV19	TRBJ1-5	CASIDGPGKRQTNQPQHF	TGTGCCAGTATTGACGGGCCGGGGAAGAGACAAACCAATCAGCCCCAGCATTTT
-	-	TRBV2	TRBJ1-5	CASRRSQPQHF	TGTGCCAGCAGGAGAAGTCAGCCCCAGCATTTT
-	TRBD1	TRBV28	TRBJ1-1	CASSPDFGLVRQGAPEAFF	TGTGCCAGCAGTCCTGATTTCGGTCTGGTCCGACAGGGGGCCCCTGAAGCTTTCTTT
-	-	TRBV28	TRBJ2-3	CASSFIESVDTDTQYF	TGTGCCAGCAGTTTCATTGAGAGCGTCGACACAGATACGCAGTATTTT
-	-	TRBV19	TRBJ1-5	CASSLKVSGDQPQHF	TGTGCCAGTAGCCTTAAGGTGTCGGGGGATCAGCCCCAGCATTTT
few	-	TRBV4-1	TRBJ2-3	CASSPAHTTLGTDTQYF	TGCGCCAGCAGCCCAGCCCACACTACTCTTGGCACAGATACGCAGTATTTT
-	-	TRBV9	TRBJ2-7	CASSGKTGPGEEQYF	TGTGCCAGCAGCGGAAAAACCGGGCCTGGGGAGGAGCAGTACTTC
once	-	TRBV27	TRBJ1-2	CASSFRGLRGYTF	TGTGCCAGCAGTTTCAGGGGTCTCCGCGGCTACACCTTC
-	TRBD2	TRBV2	TRBJ2-5	CATLSGGQETQYF	TGTGCCACCCTAAGCGGGGGACAAGAGACCCAGTACTTC
-	TRBD2	TRBV29-1	TRBJ2-5	CSIPLAGAGETQYF	TGCAGCATTCCATTAGCGGGAGCGGGCGAGACCCAGTACTTC
-	TRBD1	TRBV11-2	TRBJ1-1	CASSLFAGTDRTEAFF	TGTGCCAGCAGCTTATTTGCAGGGACAGATCGGACTGAAGCTTTCTTT
-	-	TRBV30	TRBJ1-4	CAGLGFRDKMRKDEKLFF	TGTGCCGGTCTTGGATTCCGGGACAAGATGAGGAAAGATGAAAAACTGTTTTTT
-	-	TRBV29-1	TRBJ2-7	CSVVVPNVPYSYEQYF	TGCAGCGTTGTAGTGCCCAACGTCCCCTACTCCTACGAGCAGTACTTC
-	-	TRBV11-2	TRBJ2-2	CASSWQAHGELFF	TGTGCCAGCAGCTGGCAGGCACACGGGGAGCTGTTTTTT
-	TRBD1	TRBV27	TRBJ1-2	CASREGQELSYGYTF	TGTGCCAGCAGGGAGGGACAGGAGTTGAGCTATGGCTACACCTTC